This T cell receptor beta chain is from a study of CD8 T cells in Susac syndrome. An amount of RNA that ranged from roughly 0.45 to 1 ug was reverse transcribed with random hexamers. The amplification used immunoSEQ multiplex PCR on TCR beta CDR3; it spanned 54 Vbeta and 13 Jbeta. A single record per CDR3 protein comes from TCRdb applying MiXCR to the immunoSEQ multiplex PCR reads. The table lists 160,000 or so distinct CDR3 sequences, approximately 94% of them singletons. Per germline, CDR1 SEHNR and CDR2 FQNEAQ (reference sequence). The germline V and J ends were trimmed by 3 bases and 2 bases, with 16 bases remaining between them. This CDR3 region has 17 residues.

This sequence was found in a human donor with multiple sclerosis. The chain employs TRBV7-9 and TRBJ2-2; D uncertain. The source material was CD8+ T cells from PBMCs. CDR3 sequence: CASSFVQDHLNTGELFF. DNA of the CDR3: TGTGCCAGCAGCTTCGTTCAGGACCACTTAAACACCGGGGAGCTGTTTTTT.